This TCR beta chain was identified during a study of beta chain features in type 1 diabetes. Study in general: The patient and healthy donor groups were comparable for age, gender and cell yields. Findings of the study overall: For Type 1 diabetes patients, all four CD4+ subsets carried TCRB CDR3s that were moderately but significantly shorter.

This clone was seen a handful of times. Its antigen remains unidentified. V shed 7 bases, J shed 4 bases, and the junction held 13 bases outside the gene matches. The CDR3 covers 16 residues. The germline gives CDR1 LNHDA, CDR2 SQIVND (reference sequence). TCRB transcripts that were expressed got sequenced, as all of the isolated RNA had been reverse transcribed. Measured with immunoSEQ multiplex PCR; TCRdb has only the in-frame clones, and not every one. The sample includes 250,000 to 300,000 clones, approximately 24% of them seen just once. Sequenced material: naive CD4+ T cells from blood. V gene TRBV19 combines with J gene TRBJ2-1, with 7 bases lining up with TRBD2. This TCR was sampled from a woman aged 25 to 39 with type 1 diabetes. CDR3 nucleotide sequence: TGTGCCAGTACTCTAACGCAGGCTAGCGGATACAATGAGCAGTTCTTC. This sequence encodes CASTLTQASGYNEQFF.